This section outlines one T cell receptor (beta chain) sequence together with its context. These data are taken from a study of memory CD4+ T cells and cytomegalovirus serostatus. Per the germline V gene, CDR1 is MNHEY and CDR2 is SMNVEV (reference sequence). The CDR3 is made up of 15 amino acids. Trimming left V 6 bases short and J 2 bases short, with 16 bases between. Produced via immunoSEQ multiplex PCR; TCRdb's table is partial and in-frame only. The data hold about 61,000 clones, with roughly 80% observed a single time. Single viable CD3+CD4+CD8-CD45RO+ cells were sorted as the memory CD4+ T cells.

The chain uses TRBV27 and TRBJ2-5; D remains ambiguous. The sequence was obtained from an adult in good health and CMV-seronegative. Some clones in this sample may be carry-over from other donors' samples. Input material: memory CD4+ T cells from blood. The CDR3 DNA sequence: TGTGCCAGCAGCACCCCCGACCGAGGACAAGAGACCCAGTACTTC. As protein: CASSTPDRGQETQYF.